The text below deals with one T cell receptor beta chain. No antigen is known for it. The entry originates in a study of T cell responses to AZD1222 COVID-19 vaccine. Notes on the study in general: Targeting of unmutated variant regions was reportedly seen in nearly half of spike-specific TCRs.

Germline CDR1 and CDR2: MNHEY and SVGAGI. The length of the CDR3 is 13 residues. V was cut by 4 bases and J by 8 bases, with 11 bases left in between. Sequencing was performed with immunoSEQ multiplex PCR; in TCRdb, only in-frame clones are kept and a portion is missing. The sample records around 150,000 clones, roughly nine tenths being singletons. The V call is TRBV6-5, the J call TRBJ1-4; D might be TRBD1 (6 bases). The sequencing here drew on peripheral blood, taken 28 days after the second AZD1222 dose. The receptor was derived from an adult who received the AZD1222 COVID-19 vaccine. The CDR3 protein is CASSFRGQEKLFF. Written as DNA, the CDR3 is TGTGCCAGCAGTTTCAGGGGACAAGAAAAACTGTTTTTT.